Each of the 14 T cell receptor beta chains below was sequenced from the same sample in a study of blood T cell repertoires in COVID-19. The protocol was immunoSEQ multiplex PCR, while the TCRdb copy is restricted to in-frame clones and leaves out a portion. This table has fewer than 45,000 clones, approximately 78% appearing once. The source material was peripheral blood. The receptors shown here come from a man between 60 and 75 years old with acute or convalescent COVID-19.

This clone was recorded once. The V and J genes are TRBV5-4 and TRBJ2-1, with 10 nucleotides matching TRBD2. Germline CDR1 is SGHNT and CDR2 is YYREEE (reference sequence). CDR3 length: 16 residues. Trimming cost V 4 bases and J 7 bases; bases outside gene matches: 11. The CDR3 region is CASSDDRLAGVNEQFF. The CDR3 region has the DNA TGTGCCAGCAGCGATGATAGGCTAGCGGGAGTGAATGAGCAGTTCTTC.

The rearrangement links TRBV28 to TRBJ1-5; 9 positions match TRBD1. With V trimmed by 6 bases and J by 2 bases, 5 bases remained unmatched. The CDR3 covers 15 residues. CDR1 MDHEN and CDR2 SYDVKM come from the germline V gene. CDR3: CASREQGAGNQPQHF. The CDR3 DNA reads TGTGCCAGCAGGGAACAGGGGGCTGGCAATCAGCCCCAGCATTTT.

The rearrangement uses TRBV7-2 and TRBJ1-1; TRBD1 matches 7 bases. The CDR3 contains 15 residues. Germline V lookup: CDR1 SGHTA, CDR2 FQGNSA. The ends lost 5 bases at V and 1 base at J; junction bases unmatched: 7. In nucleotides, the CDR3 is TGTGCCAGCAGCCACCCGGACAGGAGGAACACTGAAGCTTTCTTT. Translation gives CASSHPDRRNTEAFF.

The genes are TRBV14 and TRBJ2-1, with 7 positions matching TRBD2. This CDR3 has 12 residues. CDR1 and CDR2 (germline): SGHDN, FVKESK. Trimming removed 5 bases from V and 9 bases from J; junction bases left unmatched: 4. DNA for the CDR3: TGTGCCAGCAGCTCCAGCGGGATTGAGCAGTTCTTC. Protein: CASSSSGIEQFF. Variable domain in full (rest from reference TRBV14 and TRBJ2-1): EAGVTQFPSHSVIEKGQTVTLRCDPISGHDNLYWYRRVMGKEIKFLLHFVKESKQDESGMPNNRFLAERTGGTYSTLKVQPAELEDSGVYFCASSSSGIEQFFGPGTRLTVL.

The chain links TRBV11-2 to TRBJ2-2; TRBD1 might be the D (5 bases). CDR3 length: 16 amino acids. The ends were cut back, 6 bases at V and 6 bases at J, with 20 bases in the middle. From germline, CDR1 is SGHAT and CDR2 FQNNGV. The CDR3 nucleotides read TGTGCCAGCAGGTCAACAGGTTCCGACAAAGCCGGGGAGCTGTTTTTT. Amino acids: CASRSTGSDKAGELFF.

The chain couples TRBV5-1 to TRBJ2-4; possibly TRBD2 for D (6 bases). The ends were cut back, 4 bases at V and 11 bases at J, with 10 bases in the middle. The CDR3 has 11 amino acids. CDR1 and CDR2 from the germline V gene are SGHRS and YFSETQ. CDR3 nucleotide sequence: TGCGCCAGCAGCCCCGGGACTGTTCAGTACTTC. Amino acids: CASSPGTVQYF.

The CDR3 DNA reads TGTGCCACTACAGGGGGCTTAGAAGATGGCTACACCTTC. This translates into CATTGGLEDGYTF. The rearrangement links TRBV5-6 to TRBJ1-2, with 9 bases matching TRBD1. The CDR3 has 13 residues. Germline values: CDR1 SGHDT, CDR2 YYEEEE. With V trimmed by 9 bases and J by 6 bases, 9 bases remained unmatched.

This chain uses TRBV7-9 with TRBJ1-2; D is unclear. CDR1 is SEHNR, CDR2 FQNEAQ, per germline (reference sequence). The CDR3 contains 14 residues. Trimming took off 1 base at V and 6 bases at J, with 12 bases between the two ends. This CDR3 is CASSLGASPNGYTF. CDR3 nucleotide sequence: TGTGCCAGCAGCTTAGGAGCGAGCCCGAATGGCTACACCTTC.

The V and J genes are TRBV28 and TRBJ1-1, with 7 bases that match TRBD1. V lost 6 bases and J lost 0; bases outside the gene matches: 4. The length of the CDR3 is 14 residues. The germline V gene encodes CDR1 MDHEN and CDR2 SYDVKM. The CDR3 bases are TGTGCCAGCAGCCCCGGGACAGTGAACACTGAAGCTTTCTTT. Its translation: CASSPGTVNTEAFF.

This chain joins TRBV11-3 and TRBJ1-1, with D possibly being TRBD1 (6 bases). Trimming cost V 2 bases and J 5 bases, with 15 bases left between them. There are 15 residues in the CDR3. Germline V gene sequence: CDR1 SGHNT, CDR2 YENEEA. DNA of the CDR3: TGTGCCAGCAGCTTATACACAGGGAAAGGGACTGAAGCTTTCTTT. Translation gives CASSLYTGKGTEAFF.

This clone was picked up one time. V is TRBV11-3 and J is TRBJ2-1; possible D gene TRBD1, 7 bases. From germline, CDR1 is SGHNT and CDR2 YENEEA. V lost 5 bases and J lost 5, with 13 bases in between. This CDR3 has 14 residues. The CDR3 here is CASSPRDSNNEQFF. The CDR3 coding sequence is TGTGCCAGCAGCCCGCGGGACAGTAACAATGAGCAGTTCTTC.

This clone was detected a few times. The chain carries TRBV27 and TRBJ2-7, with 9 bases identical to TRBD1. CDR3 length: 14 amino acids. Germline V lookup: CDR1 MNHEY, CDR2 SMNVEV (reference sequence). J was trimmed by 2 bases and V by 11 bases; bases with no gene match: 10. This CDR3 reads CAGTPGQGPYEQYF. DNA of the CDR3: TGTGCCGGGACCCCGGGACAGGGACCCTACGAGCAGTACTTC.

The chain couples TRBV10-3 to TRBJ2-5; D perhaps matches TRBD2 (5 bases). V was cut by 6 bases and J by 4 bases, with 12 bases left in between. The germline CDR1 and CDR2 sequences are ENHRY and SYGVKD. The CDR3 sequence is 13 residues long. Here the CDR3 reads CAISLRGAETQYF. The CDR3 coding sequence is TGTGCCATCAGCCTCCGGGGTGCAGAGACCCAGTACTTC.

This chain connects TRBV5-1 to TRBJ2-1; 9 nucleotides line up with TRBD2. With V trimmed by 1 base and J by 0 bases, 17 bases remained unmatched. The CDR3 spans 21 residues. Germline V CDR1 and CDR2: SGHRS, YFSETQ. As DNA, the CDR3 is TGCGCCAGCAGCTTGTGGGAGAGGGTAGCGGGAGTCCTTAGCTCCTACAATGAGCAGTTCTTC. Its protein is CASSLWERVAGVLSSYNEQFF.